This T cell receptor (beta chain) was observed in a study of CD8 T cells in Susac syndrome. Negative isolation was used for CD8+ and CD4+ T cells, and FACS enrichment was applied to TEMRA cells. RNA, at about 0.5 to 1 ug, was reverse transcribed with random hexamers. A multiplex approach, immunoSEQ multiplex PCR, amplified TCR beta CDR3 across 54 Vbeta and 13 Jbeta. TCRdb passed the immunoSEQ multiplex PCR reads through MiXCR, listing each CDR3 protein once. The repertoire has 150,000 to 200,000 distinct CDR3 sequences, about 93% of them found once; the top ten carry 0.13%. The CDR3 sequence is 12 residues long. Per germline, CDR1 LNHDA and CDR2 SQIVND (reference sequence). Germline trimming cut 8 bases from V and 6 bases from J; bases unmatched to any gene: 7.

The chain recombines TRBV19 with TRBJ2-7; 7 nucleotides agree with TRBD1. The clonotype originates from a human donor in good health. Sequences were obtained from CD4+ T cells from PBMCs. The CDR3 is CASRQGGFEQYF. For the CDR3, the DNA is TGTGCCAGTCGACAGGGCGGGTTCGAGCAGTACTTC. The full variable domain, its missing parts supplied by reference TRBV19 and TRBJ2-7, is DGGITQSPKYLFRKEGQNVTLSCEQNLNHDAMYWYRQDPGQGLRLIYYSQIVNDFQKGDIAEGYSVSREKKESFPLTVTSAQKNPTAFYLCASRQGGFEQYFGPGTRLTVT.